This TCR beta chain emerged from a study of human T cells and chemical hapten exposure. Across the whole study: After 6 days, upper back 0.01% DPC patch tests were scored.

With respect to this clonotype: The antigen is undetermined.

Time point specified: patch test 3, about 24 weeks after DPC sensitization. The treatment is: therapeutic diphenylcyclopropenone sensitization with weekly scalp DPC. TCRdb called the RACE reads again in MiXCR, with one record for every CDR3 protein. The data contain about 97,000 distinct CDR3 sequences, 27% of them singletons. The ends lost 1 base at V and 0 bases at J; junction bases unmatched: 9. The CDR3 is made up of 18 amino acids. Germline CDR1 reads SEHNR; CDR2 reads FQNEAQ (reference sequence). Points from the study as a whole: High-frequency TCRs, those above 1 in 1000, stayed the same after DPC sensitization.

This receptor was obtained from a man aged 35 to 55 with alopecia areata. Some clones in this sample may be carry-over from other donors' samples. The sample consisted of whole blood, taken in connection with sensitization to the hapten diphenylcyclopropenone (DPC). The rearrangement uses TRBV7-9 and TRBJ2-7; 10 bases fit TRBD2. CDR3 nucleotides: TGTGCCAGCAGCTTAGTCCCCGGGACTAGCGAAAGCTCCTACGAGCAGTACTTC. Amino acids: CASSLVPGTSESSYEQYF.